This T cell receptor beta chain was observed in a study of blood T cell repertoires in COVID-19. Study-wide context: The United States, Italy and Spain supplied acute and convalescent COVID-19 samples. T cells, B-cell-depleted T cells, or PBMCs provided the cDNA or gDNA that served as material.

In the authors' workflow: Estimated nucleated cell counts came from reference gene primer amplification. Only in-frame clones appear in the TCRdb table, and some are missing; sequencing was by immunoSEQ multiplex PCR. D and trimming were read from the DNA, whereas the V and J calls and clone size are those reported in that table. The sample yields 300,000 to 400,000 clones, around 82% seen once. The CDR3 runs to 15 residues. CDR1 and CDR2 (germline): LGHNA, YSLEER. V was cut by 3 bases and J by 4 bases, with 10 bases left in between. The specimen was peripheral blood. This chain links TRBV4-3 with TRBJ2-6; maybe TRBD2 (6 bases). The sequence was collected from a man aged 25 to 45 with active or convalescent COVID-19. In nucleotides, the CDR3 is TGCGCCAGCAGCCAGGGGGAGGACGGGGCCAACGTCCTGACTTTC. Encoded protein: CASSQGEDGANVLTF.